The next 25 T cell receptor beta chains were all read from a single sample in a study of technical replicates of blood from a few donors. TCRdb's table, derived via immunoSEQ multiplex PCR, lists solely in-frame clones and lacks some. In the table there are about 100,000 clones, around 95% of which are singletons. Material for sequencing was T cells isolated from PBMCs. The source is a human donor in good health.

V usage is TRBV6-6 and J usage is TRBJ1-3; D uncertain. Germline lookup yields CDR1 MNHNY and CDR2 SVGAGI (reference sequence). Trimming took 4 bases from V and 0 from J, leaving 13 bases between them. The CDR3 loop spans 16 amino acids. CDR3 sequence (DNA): TGTGCCAGCAGTTTGGTTGGGCCAAGCTCTGGAAACACCATATATTTT. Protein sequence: CASSLVGPSSGNTIYF.

The CDR3 coding sequence is TGTGCCAGCAGCGTAAGTCAGATCTATGGCTACACCTTC. It is translated as CASSVSQIYGYTF. V and J are TRBV9 and TRBJ1-2; D is unresolved. The V gene's germline CDR1 is SGDLS and CDR2 YYNGEE. The CDR3 loop spans 13 amino acids. With 1 base removed from V and 4 bases from J, the gap between germline ends came to 8 bases.

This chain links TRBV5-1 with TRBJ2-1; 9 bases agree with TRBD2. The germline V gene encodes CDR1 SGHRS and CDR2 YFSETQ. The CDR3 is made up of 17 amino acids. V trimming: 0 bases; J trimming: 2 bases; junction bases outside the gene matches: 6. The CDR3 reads CASSLVAWTSAYNEQFF. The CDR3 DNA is TGCGCCAGCAGCTTGGTAGCGTGGACTAGCGCCTACAATGAGCAGTTCTTC.

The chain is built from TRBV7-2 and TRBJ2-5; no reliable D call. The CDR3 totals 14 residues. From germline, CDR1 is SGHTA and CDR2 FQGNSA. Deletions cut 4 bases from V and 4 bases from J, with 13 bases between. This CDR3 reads CASSSTQQLETQYF. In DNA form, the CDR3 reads TGTGCCAGCAGCTCCACCCAACAATTAGAGACCCAGTACTTC.

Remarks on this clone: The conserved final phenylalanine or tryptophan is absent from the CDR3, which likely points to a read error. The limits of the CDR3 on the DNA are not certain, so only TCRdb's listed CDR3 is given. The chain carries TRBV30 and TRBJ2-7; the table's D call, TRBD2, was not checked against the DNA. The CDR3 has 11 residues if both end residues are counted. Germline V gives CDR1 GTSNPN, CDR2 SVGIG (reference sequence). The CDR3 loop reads CAWSASHRVDG.

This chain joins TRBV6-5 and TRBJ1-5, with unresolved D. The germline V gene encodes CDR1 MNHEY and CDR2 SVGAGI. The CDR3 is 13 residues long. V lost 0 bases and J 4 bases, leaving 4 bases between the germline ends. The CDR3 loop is CASSYSNNQPQHF. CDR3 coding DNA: TGTGCCAGCAGTTACTCTAATAATCAGCCCCAGCATTTT.

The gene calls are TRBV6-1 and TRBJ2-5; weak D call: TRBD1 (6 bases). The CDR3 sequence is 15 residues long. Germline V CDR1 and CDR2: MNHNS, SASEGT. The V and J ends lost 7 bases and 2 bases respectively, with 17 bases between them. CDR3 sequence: CASTPNRAAQETQYF. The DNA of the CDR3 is TGTGCCAGCACGCCTAACAGGGCGGCACAAGAGACCCAGTACTTC.

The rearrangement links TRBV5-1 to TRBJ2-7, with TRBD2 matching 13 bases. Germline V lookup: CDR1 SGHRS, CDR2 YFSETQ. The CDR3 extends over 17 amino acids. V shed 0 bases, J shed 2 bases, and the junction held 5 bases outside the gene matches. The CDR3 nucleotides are TGCGCCAGCAGCTTGGATGGGACTAGCGGGGCGGCCTACGAGCAGTACTTC. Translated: CASSLDGTSGAAYEQYF.

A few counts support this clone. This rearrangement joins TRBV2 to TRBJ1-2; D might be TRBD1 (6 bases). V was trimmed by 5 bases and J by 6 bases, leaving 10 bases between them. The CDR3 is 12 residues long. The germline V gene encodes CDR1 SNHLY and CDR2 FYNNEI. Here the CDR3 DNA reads TGTGCCAGCAGTCAGCAGGGGAATGGCTACACCTTC. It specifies CASSQQGNGYTF.

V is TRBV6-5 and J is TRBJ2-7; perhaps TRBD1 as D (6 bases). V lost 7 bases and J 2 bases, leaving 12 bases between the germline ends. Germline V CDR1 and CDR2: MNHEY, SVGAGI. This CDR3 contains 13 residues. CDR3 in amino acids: CASTRQETYEQYF. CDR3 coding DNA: TGTGCCAGCACGAGACAGGAGACCTACGAGCAGTACTTC.

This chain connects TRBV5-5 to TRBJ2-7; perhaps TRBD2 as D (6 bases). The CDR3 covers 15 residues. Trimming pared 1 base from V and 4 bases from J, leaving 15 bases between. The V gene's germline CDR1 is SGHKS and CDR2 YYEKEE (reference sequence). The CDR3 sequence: CASSLLPGASYEQYF. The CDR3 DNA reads TGTGCCAGCAGCTTGCTTCCGGGAGCAAGTTACGAGCAGTACTTC.

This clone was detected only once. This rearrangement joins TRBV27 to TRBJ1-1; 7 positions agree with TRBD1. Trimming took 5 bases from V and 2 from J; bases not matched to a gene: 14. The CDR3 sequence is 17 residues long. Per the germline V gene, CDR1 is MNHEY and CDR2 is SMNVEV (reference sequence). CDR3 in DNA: TGTGCCAGCAGTCGGGGACAGCCAGTTCGTATTAACACTGAAGCTTTCTTT. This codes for CASSRGQPVRINTEAFF.

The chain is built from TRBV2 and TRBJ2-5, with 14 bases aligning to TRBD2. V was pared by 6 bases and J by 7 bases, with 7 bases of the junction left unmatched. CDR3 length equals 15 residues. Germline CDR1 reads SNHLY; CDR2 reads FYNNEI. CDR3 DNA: TGTGCCAGCAGGGGGACTAGCGGGGGTCTTGGGACCCAGTACTTC. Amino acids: CASRGTSGGLGTQYF. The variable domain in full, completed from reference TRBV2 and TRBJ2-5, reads EPEVTQTPSHQVTQMGQEVILRCVPISNHLYFYWYRQILGQKVEFLVSFYNNEISEKSEIFDDQFSVERPDGSNFTLKIRSTKLEDSAMYFCASRGTSGGLGTQYFGPGTRLLVL.

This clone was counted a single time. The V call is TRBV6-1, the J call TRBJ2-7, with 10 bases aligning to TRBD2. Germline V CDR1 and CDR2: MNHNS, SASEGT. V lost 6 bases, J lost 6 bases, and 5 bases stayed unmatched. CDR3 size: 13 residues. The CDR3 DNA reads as TGTGCCAGCAGGTTAGCGGGGGGTGCCGAGCAGTACTTC. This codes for CASRLAGGAEQYF.

Here the CDR3 reads CASSLPGLGTLNYEQYF. As DNA, the CDR3 is TGTGCCAGCAGTCTCCCGGGCCTCGGGACTTTGAACTACGAGCAGTACTTC. V is TRBV27 and J is TRBJ2-7, with D possibly being TRBD2 (6 bases). V gave up 5 bases and J gave up 3 bases, with 23 bases separating them. In germline, CDR1 is MNHEY, CDR2 SMNVEV (reference sequence). The CDR3 covers 17 residues.

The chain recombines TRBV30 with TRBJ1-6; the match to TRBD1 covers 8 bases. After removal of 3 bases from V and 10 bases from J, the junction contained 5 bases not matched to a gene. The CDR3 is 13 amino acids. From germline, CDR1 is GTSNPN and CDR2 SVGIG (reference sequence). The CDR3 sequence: CAWRDRVGSPLHF. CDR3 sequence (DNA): TGTGCCTGGAGGGACAGGGTGGGATCACCCCTCCACTTT.

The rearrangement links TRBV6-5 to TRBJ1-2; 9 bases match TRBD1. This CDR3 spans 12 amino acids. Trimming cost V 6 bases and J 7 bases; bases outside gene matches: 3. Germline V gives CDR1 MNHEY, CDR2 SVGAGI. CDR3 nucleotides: TGTGCCAGCAGAGGGACAGGGCTTGGCTACACCTTC. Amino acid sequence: CASRGTGLGYTF.

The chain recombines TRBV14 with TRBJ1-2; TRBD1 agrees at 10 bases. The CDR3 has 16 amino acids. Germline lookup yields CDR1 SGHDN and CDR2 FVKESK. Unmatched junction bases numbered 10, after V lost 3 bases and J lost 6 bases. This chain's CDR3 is CASSHLRTGGIHGYTF. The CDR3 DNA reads TGTGCCAGCAGCCACCTTAGGACAGGGGGAATCCATGGCTACACCTTC.

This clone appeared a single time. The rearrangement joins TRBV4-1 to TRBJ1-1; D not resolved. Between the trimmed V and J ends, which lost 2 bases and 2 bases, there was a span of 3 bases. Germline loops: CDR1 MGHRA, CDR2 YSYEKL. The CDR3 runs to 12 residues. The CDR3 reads CASSQLNTEAFF. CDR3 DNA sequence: TGCGCCAGCAGCCAACTCAACACTGAAGCTTTCTTT.

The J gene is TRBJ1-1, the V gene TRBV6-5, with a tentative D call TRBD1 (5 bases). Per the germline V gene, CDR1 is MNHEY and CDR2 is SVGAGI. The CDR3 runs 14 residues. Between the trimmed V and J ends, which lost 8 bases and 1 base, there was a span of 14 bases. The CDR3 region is CASQGEDWNTEAFF. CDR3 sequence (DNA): TGTGCCAGCCAAGGGGAAGACTGGAACACTGAAGCTTTCTTT.

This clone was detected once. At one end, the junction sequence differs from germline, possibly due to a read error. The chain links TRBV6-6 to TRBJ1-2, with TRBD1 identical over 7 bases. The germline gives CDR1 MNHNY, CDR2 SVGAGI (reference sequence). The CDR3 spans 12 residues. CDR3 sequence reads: CASSYSKGARVF. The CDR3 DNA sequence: TGTGCCAGCAGTTACTCGAAGGGGGCGAGGGTCTTC.

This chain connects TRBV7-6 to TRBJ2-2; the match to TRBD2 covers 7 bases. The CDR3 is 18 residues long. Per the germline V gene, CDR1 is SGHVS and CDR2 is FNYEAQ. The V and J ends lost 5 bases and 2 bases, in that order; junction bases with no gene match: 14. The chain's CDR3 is CASSQVILGLVNTGELFF. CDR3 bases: TGTGCCAGCAGCCAAGTTATCCTCGGACTAGTTAACACCGGGGAGCTGTTTTTT.

The chain's CDR3 is CASSPYGTSPGLAGVLFF. The CDR3 nucleotides are TGTGCCAGCAGTCCGTACGGGACAAGCCCGGGACTAGCGGGAGTATTGTTTTTT. The chain uses TRBV27 and TRBJ2-2, with 14 positions matching TRBD2. Germline lookup yields CDR1 MNHEY and CDR2 SMNVEV (reference sequence). V lost 5 bases to trimming and J lost 15 bases; unmatched junction nucleotides: 20. The CDR3 extends over 18 amino acids.

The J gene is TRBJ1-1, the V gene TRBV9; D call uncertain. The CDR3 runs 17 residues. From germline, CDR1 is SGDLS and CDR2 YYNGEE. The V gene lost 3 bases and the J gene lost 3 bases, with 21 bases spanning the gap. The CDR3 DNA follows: TGTGCCAGCAGCGCCCGGGTCTTAATTACCTTCGACACTGAAGCTTTCTTT. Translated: CASSARVLITFDTEAFF.

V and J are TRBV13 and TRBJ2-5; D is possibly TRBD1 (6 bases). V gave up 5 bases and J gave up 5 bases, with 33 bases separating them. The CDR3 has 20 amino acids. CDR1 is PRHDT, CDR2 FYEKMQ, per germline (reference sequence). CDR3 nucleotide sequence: TGTGCCAGCAGCCCCCTAGGAAGAGGACAGTCACGTGAGGCGGCTGAGACCCAGTACTTC. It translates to CASSPLGRGQSREAAETQYF.